The rows below give T cell receptor beta chains drawn from one sample of a study of CD8 T cells in Susac syndrome. TCRdb reprocessed the immunoSEQ multiplex PCR reads with MiXCR, giving one entry per CDR3 protein. Of fewer than 200,000 distinct CDR3 sequences in the sample, around 94% were seen once. The sequenced material came from CD4+ T cells from PBMCs. These receptors originate from a human donor with Susac syndrome. CDR3s include the opening cysteine and the closing phenylalanine or tryptophan. D genes are given only for firm matches. Not every row has a clone size; where given, it reads once, few, many or a size class.

d_call,clone_size,j_call,v_call,cdr3_nt,cdr3_aa
-,-,TRBJ1-1,TRBV20-1,TGCAGGGCGGGAGCTCTGGGGACTGAAGCTTTCTTT,CRAGALGTEAFF
TRBD1,once,TRBJ2-6,TRBV5-1,TGCGCCAGCAGCTCGGGACAGGGTGGCGGGGCCAACGTCCTGACTTTC,CASSSGQGGGANVLTF
-,-,TRBJ2-5,TRBV29-1,TGCAGCGTTGAAGGGGACGCAGGGCCAGTTTTGTCCCAGTACTTC,CSVEGDAGPVLSQYF
-,-,TRBJ1-3,TRBV20-1,TGCAGTAGTGCAGCTGGGGAAGGGGCCATATATTTT,CSSAAGEGAIYF
-,-,TRBJ2-7,TRBV5-6,TGTGCCAGCAGCTTGATACTTGAGGGCTACGAGCAGTACTTC,CASSLILEGYEQYF
-,-,TRBJ2-2,TRBV6-5,TGTGCCAGCAGTTTGCGACAGTACACCGGGGAGCTGTTTTTT,CASSLRQYTGELFF
-,-,TRBJ2-4,TRBV4-2,TGTGCCAGCAGCCACACAGGTGGCATTCAGTACTTC,CASSHTGGIQYF
-,-,TRBJ2-2,TRBV25-1,TGTGCCAGCAGCAGTAGCGCGTTCACCGGGGAGCTGTTTTTT,CASSSSAFTGELFF
-,-,TRBJ2-3,TRBV2,TGTGCCAGCAGGGACAGATTAAGCACAGATACGCAGTATTTT,CASRDRLSTDTQYF
-,-,TRBJ1-2,TRBV15,TGTGCCACCAGCAGAGGGGGCCTCCTGGGGGGCTACACCTTC,CATSRGGLLGGYTF
-,-,TRBJ1-1,TRBV7-6,TGTGCCAGCAGCCCAAACCCAGGGAACACTGAAGCTTTCTTT,CASSPNPGNTEAFF
TRBD1,-,TRBJ1-2,TRBV6-5,TGTGCCAGCAGGACGACAGGGTTCTATGGCTACACCTTC,CASRTTGFYGYTF
-,-,TRBJ1-6,TRBV12-3/TRBV12-4,TGTGCCAGCAGCCCCGGGACCTCTCTTAGCTCCTATAATTCACCCCTCCACTTT,CASSPGTSLSSYNSPLHF
-,-,TRBJ1-1,TRBV6-1,TGTGCCAGCAGTGAAGGTGGGCCTGAAGCTTTCTTT,CASSEGGPEAFF
TRBD2,-,TRBJ2-7,TRBV7-3,TGTGCCAGCAGCTTAGGCGGCGGACTAGGGACTGCAGCCCCCTACGAGCAGTACTTC,CASSLGGGLGTAAPYEQYF
-,-,TRBJ2-3,TRBV5-4,TGTGCCAGCAGCTGGCTGGGGGCCACGCAGTATTTT,CASSWLGATQYF
TRBD1,-,TRBJ2-7,TRBV6-5,TGTGCCAGCAGCCCCCGGGACAGGCGTATTTACGAGCAGTACTTC,CASSPRDRRIYEQYF
TRBD2,-,TRBJ2-3,TRBV5-1,TGCGCCAGCAGCTTGGTAGCGGGAAGCACAGATACGCAGTATTTT,CASSLVAGSTDTQYF
-,-,TRBJ2-6,TRBV2,TGTGCCAGCAGTGTCCGGGGACGGAGCTCTGGGGCCAACGTCCTGACTTTC,CASSVRGRSSGANVLTF
-,-,TRBJ2-1,TRBV7-9,TGTGCCAGCAGCTCGCAGGGTGGCAATGAGCAGTTCTTC,CASSSQGGNEQFF
-,-,TRBJ1-2,TRBV12-3/TRBV12-4,TGTGCCAGCAGTTTAGCGCGGGAGGGCTACACCTTC,CASSLAREGYTF
-,-,TRBJ2-1,TRBV6-2/TRBV6-3,TGTGCCAGCAGTAACAACCCAAGCTACAATGAGCAGTTCTTC,CASSNNPSYNEQFF
-,-,TRBJ1-5,TRBV12-3/TRBV12-4,TGTGCCAGCAGTTTCAGCCAGCCCCAGCATTTT,CASSFSQPQHF
TRBD1,-,TRBJ1-2,TRBV11-2,TGTGCCAGCAGCTTGGGCGTACAGGGGGCCTATGGCTACACCTTC,CASSLGVQGAYGYTF
TRBD1,-,TRBJ2-2,TRBV18,TGTGCCAGCTCACCAGAAGGGACAGGGCAAGCCGGGGAGCTGTTTTTT,CASSPEGTGQAGELFF
TRBD2,once,TRBJ2-3,TRBV7-9,TGTGCCAGCAGCGCGGGGGGCGACGGGGGAACGCAGTATTTT,CASSAGGDGGTQYF
-,once,TRBJ1-2,TRBV20-1,TGCAGTGCTAGAGTTACCGACTCCTACACCTTC,CSARVTDSYTF
-,-,TRBJ1-2,TRBV7-2,TGTGCCAGCAGCCTCAGACAGGACGGCGGCTACACCTTC,CASSLRQDGGYTF
TRBD2,-,TRBJ2-3,TRBV30,TGTGCCTGGTCCTACGGGGGGGATACGCAGTATTTT,CAWSYGGDTQYF
-,-,TRBJ2-6,TRBV14,TGTGCCAGCAGCCCCCTCCCGGGGGAGGCTGGGGCCAACGTCCTGACTTTC,CASSPLPGEAGANVLTF
-,-,TRBJ2-1,TRBV9,TGTGCCAGCAGCGTCGGAAGCTCCAATGAGCAGTTCTTC,CASSVGSSNEQFF
TRBD1,-,TRBJ1-2,TRBV3-1,TGTGCCAGCAGCCCCGGGACAGTAGGCTATGGCTACACCTTC,CASSPGTVGYGYTF
-,few,TRBJ1-2,TRBV14,TGTGCCAGCAGCCAAGCCATTAACTATGGCTACACCTTC,CASSQAINYGYTF